This TCR beta chain was identified during a study of T cells in Graves' hyperthyroidism and ophthalmopathy. Study as a whole: Blood from the periphery was taken at initial diagnosis, before any treatment. Points from the study as a whole: Through a model of 13 V-J features, ophthalmopathy was separated from stable hyperthyroidism. The majority of expanded thyroid clonotypes above 0.001 also appeared in blood.

Out of about 10 ml of fresh peripheral blood came the PBMCs. Amplification of TCR beta CDR3 regions was performed using RNA transcripts as template. First-round RT-PCR of the TCR CDR3 relied on the HTBI primer set. TCRdb independently ran MiXCR on the multiplex PCR reads; one entry per CDR3 protein. The table has about 590,000 distinct CDR3 sequences, approximately 15% seen once. This clonotype was picked up many times. What it recognizes is unknown. The sample comprised blood. The sequence came from a woman aged 18-29 years with Graves' ophthalmopathy.

Here the CDR3 reads CASSLSAGDSYNEQFF. For the CDR3, the DNA is TGTGCCAGCAGTTTATCGGCGGGAGACTCCTACAATGAGCAGTTCTTC. The chain links TRBV27 to TRBJ2-1; 7 bases map to TRBD2. Germline V gives CDR1 MNHEY, CDR2 SMNVEV (reference sequence). With 0 bases clipped from V and 0 bases from J, the junction kept 2 bases outside the gene matches. The CDR3 extends over 16 amino acids.